The T cell receptor (beta chain) under discussion was sequenced for a study of identical twins. Study-wide findings and caveats: Out-of-frame alpha sequences shared between twins exhibited an excess of low generation probability.

The CDR3 extends over 11 amino acids. Trimming pared 6 bases from V and 6 bases from J, leaving 7 bases between. The germline V gene has CDR1 MNHNY and CDR2 SVGAGI (reference sequence). Healthy Caucasians supplied all donations. TCRdb re-called the 5' RACE reads with MiXCR, one entry per CDR3 protein. The profile covers 1.5 million to 2 million distinct CDR3 sequences, with more than 30% appearing a single time and 0.25% to 0.3% taken by the ten largest. For this clonotype: What it binds is unknown.

The sample consisted of cord blood. This sequence joins TRBV6-6 and TRBJ2-3; tentative D call: TRBD2 (5 bases). The clonotype originates from a newborn girl in good health. Here the CDR3 DNA reads TGTGCCAGCAGAGCGGATGATACGCAGTATTTT. It specifies CASRADDTQYF.